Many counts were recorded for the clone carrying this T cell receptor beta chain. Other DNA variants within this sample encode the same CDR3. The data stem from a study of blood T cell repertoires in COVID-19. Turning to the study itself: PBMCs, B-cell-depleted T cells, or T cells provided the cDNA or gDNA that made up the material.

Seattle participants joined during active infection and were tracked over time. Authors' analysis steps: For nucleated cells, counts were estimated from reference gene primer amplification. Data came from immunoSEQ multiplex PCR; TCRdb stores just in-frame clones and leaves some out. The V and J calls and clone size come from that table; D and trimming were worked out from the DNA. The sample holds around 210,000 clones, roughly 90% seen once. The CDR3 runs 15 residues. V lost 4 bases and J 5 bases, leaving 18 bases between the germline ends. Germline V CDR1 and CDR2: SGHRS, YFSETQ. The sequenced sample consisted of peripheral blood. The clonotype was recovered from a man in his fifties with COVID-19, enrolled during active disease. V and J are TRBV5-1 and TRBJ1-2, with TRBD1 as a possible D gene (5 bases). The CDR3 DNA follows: TGCGCCAGCAGCACATGGGGGGGTGAGGAGTATGGCTACACCTTC. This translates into CASSTWGGEEYGYTF.